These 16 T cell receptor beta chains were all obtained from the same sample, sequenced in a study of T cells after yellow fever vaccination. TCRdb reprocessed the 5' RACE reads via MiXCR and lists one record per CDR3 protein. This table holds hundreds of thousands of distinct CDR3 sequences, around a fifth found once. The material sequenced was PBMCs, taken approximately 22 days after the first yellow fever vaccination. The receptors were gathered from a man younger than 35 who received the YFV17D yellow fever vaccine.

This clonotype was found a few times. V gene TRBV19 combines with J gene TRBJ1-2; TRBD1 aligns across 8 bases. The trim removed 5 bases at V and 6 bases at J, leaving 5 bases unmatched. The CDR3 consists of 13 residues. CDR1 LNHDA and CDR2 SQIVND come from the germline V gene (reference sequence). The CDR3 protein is CASSLRGPDGYTF. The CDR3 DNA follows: TGTGCCAGTAGTCTCAGGGGGCCTGATGGCTACACCTTC.

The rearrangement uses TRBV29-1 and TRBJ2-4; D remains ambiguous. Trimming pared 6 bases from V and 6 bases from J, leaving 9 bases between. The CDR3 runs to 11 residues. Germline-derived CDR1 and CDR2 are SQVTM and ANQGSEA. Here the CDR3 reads CSVRPGNIQYF. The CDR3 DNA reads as TGCAGCGTCCGACCGGGAAACATTCAGTACTTC.

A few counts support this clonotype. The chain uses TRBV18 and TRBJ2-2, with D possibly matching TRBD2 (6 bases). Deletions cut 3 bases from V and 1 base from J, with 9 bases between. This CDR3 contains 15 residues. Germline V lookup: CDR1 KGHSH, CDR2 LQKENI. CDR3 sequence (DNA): TGTGCCAGCTCACCGTGGGAGGAGAACACCGGGGAGCTGTTTTTT. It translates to CASSPWEENTGELFF.

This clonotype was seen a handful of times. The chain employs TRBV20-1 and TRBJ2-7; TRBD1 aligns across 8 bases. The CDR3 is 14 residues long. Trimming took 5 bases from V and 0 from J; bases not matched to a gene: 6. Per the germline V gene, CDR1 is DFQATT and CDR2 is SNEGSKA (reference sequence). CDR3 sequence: CSAERTGISYEQYV. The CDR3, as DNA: TGCAGTGCTGAGAGGACAGGGATCTCCTACGAGCAGTACGTC.

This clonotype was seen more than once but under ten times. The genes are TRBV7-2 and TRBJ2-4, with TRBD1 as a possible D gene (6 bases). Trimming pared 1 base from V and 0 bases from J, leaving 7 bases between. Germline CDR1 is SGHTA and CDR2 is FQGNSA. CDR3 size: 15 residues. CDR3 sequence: CASSLGQVAKNIQYF. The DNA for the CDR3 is TGTGCCAGCAGCTTAGGACAGGTAGCCAAAAACATTCAGTACTTC.

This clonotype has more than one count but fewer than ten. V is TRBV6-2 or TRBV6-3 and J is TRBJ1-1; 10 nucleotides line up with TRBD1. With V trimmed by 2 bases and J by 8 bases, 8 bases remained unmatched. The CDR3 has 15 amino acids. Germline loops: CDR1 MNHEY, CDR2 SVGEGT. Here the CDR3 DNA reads TGTGCCAGCAGTTACCCCTCGGACAGGGGGAGCGAAGCTTTCTTT. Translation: CASSYPSDRGSEAFF.

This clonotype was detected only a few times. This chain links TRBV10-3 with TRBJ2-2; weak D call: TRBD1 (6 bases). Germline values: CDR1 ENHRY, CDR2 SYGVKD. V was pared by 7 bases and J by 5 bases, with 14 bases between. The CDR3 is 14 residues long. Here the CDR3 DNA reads TGTGCCATCACCGGACAGCTTATGACCGGGGAGCTGTTTTTT. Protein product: CAITGQLMTGELFF.

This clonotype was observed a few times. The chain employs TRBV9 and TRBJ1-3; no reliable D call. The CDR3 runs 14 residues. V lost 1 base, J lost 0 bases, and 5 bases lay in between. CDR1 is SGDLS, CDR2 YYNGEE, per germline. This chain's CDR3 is CASSVRSSGNTIYF. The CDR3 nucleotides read TGTGCCAGCAGCGTAAGGAGCTCTGGAAACACCATATATTTT.

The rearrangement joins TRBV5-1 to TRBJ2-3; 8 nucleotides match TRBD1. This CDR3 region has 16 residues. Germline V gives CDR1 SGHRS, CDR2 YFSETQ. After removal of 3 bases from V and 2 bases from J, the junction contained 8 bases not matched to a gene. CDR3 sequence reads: CASSSGTGWNTDTQYF. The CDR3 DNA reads TGCGCCAGCAGCTCGGGGACAGGATGGAACACAGATACGCAGTATTTT. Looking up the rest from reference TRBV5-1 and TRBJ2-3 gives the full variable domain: KAGVTQTPRYLIKTRGQQVTLSCSPISGHRSVSWYQQTPGQGLQFLFEYFSETQRNKGNFPGRFSGRQFSNSRSEMNVSTLELGDSALYLCASSSGTGWNTDTQYFGPGTRLTVL.

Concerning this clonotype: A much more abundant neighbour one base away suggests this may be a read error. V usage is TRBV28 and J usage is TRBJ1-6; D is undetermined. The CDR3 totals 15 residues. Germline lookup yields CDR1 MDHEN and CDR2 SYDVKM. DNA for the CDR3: TGTGCCAACAGTTTACCGGCCGGCCTGAATTCACCCCTCCACTTT. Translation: CANSLPAGLNSPLHF.

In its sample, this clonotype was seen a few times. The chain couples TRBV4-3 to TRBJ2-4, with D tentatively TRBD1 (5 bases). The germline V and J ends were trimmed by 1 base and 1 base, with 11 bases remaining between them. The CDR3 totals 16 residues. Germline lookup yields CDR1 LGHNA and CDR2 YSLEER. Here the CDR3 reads CASSQVQGWAKNIQYF. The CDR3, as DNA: TGCGCCAGCAGCCAAGTCCAGGGATGGGCCAAAAACATTCAGTACTTC.

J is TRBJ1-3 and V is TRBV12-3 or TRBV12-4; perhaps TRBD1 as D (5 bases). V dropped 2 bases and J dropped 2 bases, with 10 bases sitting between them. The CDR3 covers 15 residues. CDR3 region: CASSLREGPGNTIYF. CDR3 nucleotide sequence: TGTGCCAGCAGTTTACGGGAGGGGCCTGGAAACACCATATATTTT.

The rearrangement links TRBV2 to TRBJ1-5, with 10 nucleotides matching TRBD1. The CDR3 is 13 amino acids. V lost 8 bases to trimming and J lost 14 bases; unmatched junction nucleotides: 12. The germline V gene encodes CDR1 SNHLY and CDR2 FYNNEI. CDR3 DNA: TGTGCCAGCCGTAACGAGAAGGGGACAGGGGAGCATTTT. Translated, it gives CASRNEKGTGEHF.

The DNA of the CDR3 is TGTGCCATCAGGCCGGGACAGGGAGATGAAAAACTGTTTTTT. As protein: CAIRPGQGDEKLFF. V usage is TRBV10-3 and J usage is TRBJ1-4; 9 bases agree with TRBD1. The CDR3 runs 14 residues. Germline V gene lookup returns CDR1 ENHRY and CDR2 SYGVKD. The V gene end was trimmed by 6 bases and the J gene end by 6 bases; junction bases not matched to a gene: 5.

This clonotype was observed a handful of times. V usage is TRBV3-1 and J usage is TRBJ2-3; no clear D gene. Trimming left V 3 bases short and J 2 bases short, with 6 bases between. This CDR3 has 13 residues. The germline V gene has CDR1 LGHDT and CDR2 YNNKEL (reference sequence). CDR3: CASSHTNTDTQYF. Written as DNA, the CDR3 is TGTGCCAGCAGCCACACCAACACAGATACGCAGTATTTT.

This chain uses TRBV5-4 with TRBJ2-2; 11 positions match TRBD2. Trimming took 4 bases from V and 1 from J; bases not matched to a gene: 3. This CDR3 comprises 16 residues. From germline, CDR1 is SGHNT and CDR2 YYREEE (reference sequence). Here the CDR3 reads CASSTGLAGNTGELFF. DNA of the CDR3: TGTGCCAGCAGCACCGGACTAGCGGGGAACACCGGGGAGCTGTTTTTT.